This TCR beta chain was retrieved from a study of quantifying T cell responses using KT2 cells. Study context: cDNA was made from DNase-treated RNA using alpha and beta constant primers. A predetermined fluorescence threshold ended the second PCR, run as a qPCR. General study findings and limits: Even the lowest spike-in, about one KT2 cell per 100,000 PBMC, yielded detectable KT2 sequences.

Known numbers of the T cell clone KT2 were added to PBMC. The V gene end was trimmed by 0 bases and the J gene end by 7 bases; junction bases not matched to a gene: 8. The germline V gene has CDR1 DFQATT and CDR2 SNEGSKA (reference sequence). The length of the CDR3 is 14 residues. The cDNA 3' end received a ligated oligonucleotide with a UMI. First-round PCR used around 4 cycles and beta primers RC1.1 and RC1.2 covering TRBC1 and TRBC2. TCRdb independently ran MiXCR on the UMI-ligation and nested PCR reads; one entry per CDR3 protein. The table shows around 30,000 distinct CDR3 sequences, with about a tenth occurring only once. A note on this clonotype: Its target is not known.

This sequence joins TRBV20-1 and TRBJ1-2, with 7 bases matching TRBD1. The TCR was taken from a human donor. Sequenced: PBMCs spiked with cells of the T cell clone KT2. CDR3 protein: CSARDQGQGVGYTF. Here the CDR3 DNA reads TGCAGTGCTAGAGATCAAGGCCAGGGGGTTGGCTACACCTTC.